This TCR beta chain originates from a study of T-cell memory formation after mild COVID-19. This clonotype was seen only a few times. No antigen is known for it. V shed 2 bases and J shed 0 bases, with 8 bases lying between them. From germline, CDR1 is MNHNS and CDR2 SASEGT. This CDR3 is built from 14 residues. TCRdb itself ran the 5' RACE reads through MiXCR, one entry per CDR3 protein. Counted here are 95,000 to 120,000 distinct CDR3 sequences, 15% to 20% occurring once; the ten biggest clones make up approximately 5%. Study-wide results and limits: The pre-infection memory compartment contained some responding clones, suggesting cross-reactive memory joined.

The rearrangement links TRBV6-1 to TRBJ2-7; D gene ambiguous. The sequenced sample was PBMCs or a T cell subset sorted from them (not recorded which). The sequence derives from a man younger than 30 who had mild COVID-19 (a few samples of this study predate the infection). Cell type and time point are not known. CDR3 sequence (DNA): TGTGCCAGCAGTGAAAGGGCGGTCTCCTACGAGCAGTACGTC. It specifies CASSERAVSYEQYV.